This TCR beta chain was recorded in a study of long-term antiretroviral therapy in people with HIV. This clone was recorded a few times. The authors ran the immunoSEQ assay, v3.0, at survey level. Assay: immunoSEQ multiplex PCR; the TCRdb copy retains only in-frame clones and omits some. The data contain about 31,000 clones, roughly 85% of them singletons. V trimming: 4 bases; J trimming: 5 bases; junction bases outside the gene matches: 9. The CDR3 is 14 amino acids. Germline V lookup: CDR1 SGHRS, CDR2 YFSETQ. Material: unsorted PBMCs, obtained 0.8 years before starting antiretroviral therapy. The rearrangement joins TRBV5-1 to TRBJ2-7; 7 positions agree with TRBD2. The sequence came from a man aged 18-30 years with HIV. CDR3 in DNA: TGCGCCAGCAGCCCGATAGCGGGTATCCACGAGCAGTACTTC. This codes for CASSPIAGIHEQYF.